This passage covers 7 T cell receptor beta chains from one sample sequenced in a study of T cell repertoires in cytomegalovirus infection. TCRdb reprocessed the reads via MiXCR and lists one record per CDR3 protein. The data contain roughly 280,000 distinct CDR3 sequences, around 20% of them singletons. The antigens for these receptors are not known. This specimen consisted of cultured PBMCs, obtained from culture after CMV antigen stimulation. The receptors here all came from a human donor in good health (CMV status not recorded). Some clones in this sample may be carry-over from other donors' samples.

The chain links TRBV28 to TRBJ1-4; 9 bases are a match to TRBD1. The ends lost 5 bases at V and 4 bases at J; junction bases unmatched: 5. The germline gives CDR1 MDHEN, CDR2 SYDVKM. This CDR3 is built from 15 residues. The CDR3 DNA is TGTGCCAGCAGTGTCCCGGGACAGGGTAATGAAAAACTGTTTTTT. Amino acids: CASSVPGQGNEKLFF. The full variable domain, completed using reference TRBV28 and TRBJ1-4, is DVKVTQSSRYLVKRTGEKVFLECVQDMDHENMFWYRQDPGLGLRLIYFSYDVKMKEKGDIPEGYSVSREKKERFSLILESASTNQTSMYLCASSVPGQGNEKLFFGSGTQLSVL.

This chain links TRBV27 with TRBJ2-7; no firm D call. The CDR3 runs 15 residues. The germline V gene has CDR1 MNHEY and CDR2 SMNVEV (reference sequence). The V and J ends lost 7 bases and 7 bases respectively, with 23 bases between them. In DNA form, the CDR3 reads TGTGCCAGCACCCCCTCTGGAGTCGGCGCCTGGGAGCAGTACTTC. It encodes CASTPSGVGAWEQYF.

The CDR3 here is CASSQDGGNYNEQFF. CDR3 coding DNA: TGTGCCAGCAGCCAAGATGGAGGGAACTACAATGAGCAGTTCTTC. The gene calls are TRBV4-2 and TRBJ2-1, with TRBD2 as a possible D gene (6 bases). CDR3 size: 15 residues. Per the germline V gene, CDR1 is LGHNA and CDR2 is YNFKEQ. The V gene lost 0 bases and the J gene lost 3 bases, with 9 bases spanning the gap.

In its sample, this clonotype was seen many times. This sequence joins TRBV7-2 and TRBJ1-1, with 9 positions matching TRBD1. Germline V gene sequence: CDR1 SGHTA, CDR2 FQGNSA. The J segment lost 4 bases and the V segment lost 4 bases, leaving 4 bases of the junction unmatched. CDR3 length equals 14 residues. In DNA form, the CDR3 reads TGTGCCAGCAGCTCAGTGGGACAGGGCACTGAAGCTTTCTTT. Amino acid sequence: CASSSVGQGTEAFF.

This clonotype was seen repeatedly, ten times or more. V is TRBV7-2 and J is TRBJ1-5; 7 nucleotides agree with TRBD1. The germline V gene encodes CDR1 SGHTA and CDR2 FQGNSA. CDR3 length: 15 amino acids. Losses at the gene ends were 4 bases for V and 0 bases for J; bases not matched to a gene: 3. This CDR3 reads CASSYRGYSNQPQHF. CDR3 DNA sequence: TGTGCCAGCAGCTACAGGGGTTATAGCAATCAGCCCCAGCATTTT.

This clonotype was seen more than once but under ten times. The chain carries TRBV20-1 and TRBJ2-2, with TRBD1 as a possible D gene (7 bases). Trimming removed 0 bases at V and 6 bases at J, with 14 bases between. The CDR3 has 15 residues. The germline CDR1 and CDR2 sequences are DFQATT and SNEGSKA (reference sequence). CDR3 DNA: TGCAGTGCTAGAGATATCGGCAGGGGGGCCGGGGAGCTGTTTTTT. Its translation is CSARDIGRGAGELFF.

The CDR3 region is CASSYFLAEGRDEQFF. The CDR3, as DNA: TGTGCCAGCAGTTACTTCCTAGCGGAGGGCAGGGATGAGCAGTTCTTC. The chain carries TRBV6-2 or TRBV6-3 and TRBJ2-1; TRBD2 matches at 7 bases. With V trimmed by 1 base and J by 8 bases, 11 bases remained unmatched. The germline CDR1 and CDR2 sequences are MNHEY and SVGEGT. CDR3 length: 16 residues.